Shown below are 31 T cell receptor beta chains from a single sample sequenced in a study of blood T cell repertoires in COVID-19. The data were produced by immunoSEQ multiplex PCR, yet TCRdb's version contains in-frame clones alone and is incomplete. The repertoire consists of roughly 73,000 clones, with around 81% occurring once and the leading ten covering approximately 22%. The sequencing input was peripheral blood. These receptors were taken from a woman aged 70 to 79 with acute or convalescent COVID-19.

The V call is TRBV27, the J call TRBJ2-7; D is perhaps TRBD2 (5 bases). The CDR3 totals 12 residues. Germline V CDR1 and CDR2: MNHEY, SMNVEV (reference sequence). V was shortened by 5 bases and J by 5 bases, with 10 bases between the two germline ends. CDR3 amino acids: CASSARGNEQYF. The CDR3 region has the DNA TGTGCCAGCAGTGCCAGAGGGAACGAGCAGTACTTC.

This clone was detected a few times. The chain has TRBV20-1 and TRBJ1-5; a weak D match, TRBD1 (5 bases). Trimming shortened V by 3 bases and J by 11 bases, and 17 bases separated the two germline ends. CDR1 is DFQATT and CDR2 is SNEGSKA in the germline V gene (reference sequence). This CDR3 is 13 amino acids long. Written as DNA, the CDR3 is TGCAGTGCTAGTTCGCGGTCATCAGGGACCCAGCATTTT. As protein: CSASSRSSGTQHF.

This rearrangement joins TRBV6-5 to TRBJ2-3; no clear D gene. This CDR3 region has 12 residues. Germline-derived CDR1 and CDR2 are MNHEY and SVGAGI. The V end was cut by 5 bases, the J end by 2 bases, with 5 bases between. For the CDR3, the DNA is TGTGCCAGCAGTATTTACACAGATACGCAGTATTTT. It codes for CASSIYTDTQYF.

The chain is built from TRBV18 and TRBJ2-2; 8 positions match TRBD2. Germline loops: CDR1 KGHSH, CDR2 LQKENI. The CDR3 is 17 amino acids. V was clipped by 1 base and J by 1 base; unmatched bases: 5. CDR3 nucleotide sequence: TGTGCCAGCTCACCACTGACTAGCGCCGTGAACACCGGGGAGCTGTTTTTT. The encoded protein is CASSPLTSAVNTGELFF.

The V call is TRBV6-5, the J call TRBJ2-1; D possibly corresponds to TRBD1 (5 bases). Per germline, CDR1 MNHEY and CDR2 SVGAGI. CDR3 length equals 15 residues. The germline V and J ends were trimmed by 2 bases and 8 bases, with 16 bases remaining between them. DNA for the CDR3: TGTGCCAGCAGTTACCAGGGCAGGGATGGGGATGAGCAGTTCTTC. This codes for CASSYQGRDGDEQFF.

The rearrangement joins TRBV5-8 to TRBJ1-5; 8 bases line up with TRBD1. Losses at the gene ends were 1 base for V and 0 bases for J; bases not matched to a gene: 6. The germline gives CDR1 SGHTS, CDR2 YDEGEE. This CDR3 has 17 amino acids. The CDR3: CASSLRGRGLSNQPQHF. Written as DNA, the CDR3 is TGTGCCAGCAGCTTGCGGGGCAGGGGGCTTAGCAATCAGCCCCAGCATTTT.

The chain carries TRBV2 and TRBJ1-4; no firm D call. V was shortened by 7 bases and J by 0 bases, with 12 bases between the two germline ends. The CDR3 sequence is 15 residues long. In germline, CDR1 is SNHLY, CDR2 FYNNEI. Written as DNA, the CDR3 is TGTGCCAGCAAGAGGAGTCCAGCAACTAATGAAAAACTGTTTTTT. The encoded protein is CASKRSPATNEKLFF.

This chain joins TRBV28 and TRBJ1-2, with D perhaps TRBD1 (6 bases). This CDR3 contains 12 residues. Germline loops: CDR1 MDHEN, CDR2 SYDVKM. Trimming pared 8 bases from V and 4 bases from J, leaving 11 bases between. CDR3 coding DNA: TGTGCCAGCCCGACAGGCACCTATGGCTACACCTTC. This encodes CASPTGTYGYTF.

The CDR3 region has the DNA TGTGCCAGTAGTACGGGGGACAGGGGCCTCCACGAGCAGTACTTC. Its translation is CASSTGDRGLHEQYF. The V gene is TRBV19, the J gene TRBJ2-7; 10 bases match TRBD1. This CDR3 region has 15 residues. In germline, CDR1 is LNHDA, CDR2 SQIVND (reference sequence). The trim removed 4 bases at V and 5 bases at J, leaving 8 bases unmatched.

The genes are TRBV5-1 and TRBJ1-1; 7 bases agree with TRBD1. This CDR3 has 16 residues. Germline assignment: CDR1 SGHRS and CDR2 YFSETQ. V dropped 2 bases and J dropped 2; count of bases not matched to a gene: 9. The CDR3 DNA sequence: TGCGCCAGCAGCTTAGGTTGGGGGACAGTCAACACTGAAGCTTTCTTT. Protein product: CASSLGWGTVNTEAFF.

The sample holds one count of this clone. The rearrangement uses TRBV28 and TRBJ1-5, with 8 positions matching TRBD1. Trimming took 1 base from V and 5 from J; bases not matched to a gene: 4. Germline V gene sequence: CDR1 MDHEN, CDR2 SYDVKM. This CDR3 contains 15 residues. The CDR3 region is CASSLSAGGYQPQHF. For the CDR3, the DNA is TGTGCCAGCAGTTTATCGGCAGGGGGCTATCAGCCCCAGCATTTT.

V usage is TRBV5-1 and J usage is TRBJ1-1; tentatively, D is TRBD1 (5 bases). CDR3 length: 15 residues. Germline V lookup: CDR1 SGHRS, CDR2 YFSETQ. V was shortened by 4 bases and J by 4 bases, with 17 bases between the two germline ends. The CDR3 DNA is TGCGCCAGCAGCGAATTGATGGGCGGGGGCACTGAAGCTTTCTTT. Its protein product is CASSELMGGGTEAFF.

This clone came up once. The rearrangement links TRBV2 to TRBJ1-2, with D maybe TRBD1 (6 bases). This CDR3 is built from 15 residues. Per germline, CDR1 SNHLY and CDR2 FYNNEI. V gave up 3 bases and J gave up 7 bases, with 18 bases separating them. This CDR3 reads CASSERQADLGGYTF. In DNA form, the CDR3 reads TGTGCCAGCAGTGAGAGACAGGCCGATCTGGGTGGCTACACCTTC.

The gene calls are TRBV27 and TRBJ1-6; D ambiguous. The length of the CDR3 is 12 residues. The germline CDR1 and CDR2 sequences are MNHEY and SMNVEV (reference sequence). V lost 8 bases and J 5 bases, leaving 7 bases between the germline ends. The CDR3 here is CASARNNSPLHF. The CDR3 DNA follows: TGTGCCAGCGCCAGGAATAATTCACCCCTCCACTTT.

DNA for the CDR3: TGTGCCAGCAGCTTGACAGAACTCAATTCACCCCTCCACTTT. Protein product: CASSLTELNSPLHF. V is TRBV7-9 and J is TRBJ1-6; TRBD1 is a possible D gene (5 bases). V was clipped by 3 bases and J by 7 bases, with 10 bases between them. Germline V lookup: CDR1 SEHNR, CDR2 FQNEAQ (reference sequence). The length of the CDR3 is 14 residues.

The chain couples TRBV5-1 to TRBJ2-1; 10 positions agree with TRBD2. The CDR3 covers 16 residues. The V and J ends lost 1 base and 6 bases, in that order; junction bases with no gene match: 7. Germline V gene sequence: CDR1 SGHRS, CDR2 YFSETQ. CDR3 sequence (DNA): TGCGCCAGCAGCTTGATAGCGGGAGGATCGGGCAATGAGCAGTTCTTC. Its translation: CASSLIAGGSGNEQFF.

This clone was counted a single time. The gene calls are TRBV30 and TRBJ2-7; 7 nucleotides agree with TRBD2. With V trimmed by 4 bases and J by 1 base, 4 bases remained unmatched. The CDR3 loop spans 13 amino acids. The germline V gene has CDR1 GTSNPN and CDR2 SVGIG (reference sequence). The CDR3 reads CAWTMGGSYEQYF. The CDR3 region has the DNA TGTGCCTGGACCATGGGGGGGTCCTACGAGCAGTACTTC.

This sequence joins TRBV24-1 and TRBJ2-2; 8 positions match TRBD1. Germline V CDR1 and CDR2: KGHDR, SFDVKD. The CDR3 sequence is 14 residues long. V shed 7 bases and J 4 bases; nucleotides not matched to a gene: 4. The CDR3 sequence: CATRGQGGTGELFF. CDR3 nucleotides: TGTGCCACCAGAGGACAGGGTGGCACCGGGGAGCTGTTTTTT.

The chain is built from TRBV9 and TRBJ2-1, with 9 bases lining up with TRBD2. The V gene end was trimmed by 4 bases and the J gene end by 2 bases; junction bases not matched to a gene: 4. Germline V CDR1 and CDR2: SGDLS, YYNGEE. This CDR3 has 15 residues. CDR3 DNA: TGTGCCAGCAGCTCTAGCGGGACTCCCTACAATGAGCAGTTCTTC. It codes for CASSSSGTPYNEQFF.

The chain joins TRBV24-1 to TRBJ2-7; 8 bases align to TRBD1. The V gene's germline CDR1 is KGHDR and CDR2 SFDVKD. The CDR3 consists of 13 residues. With V trimmed by 10 bases and J by 2 bases, 6 bases remained unmatched. In nucleotides, the CDR3 is TGTGCCACGTCTTCAGGGGGCGCCTACGAGCAGTACTTC. Amino acids: CATSSGGAYEQYF.

The J gene is TRBJ2-3, the V gene TRBV6-5, with 10 bases identical to TRBD1. The CDR3 is made up of 14 amino acids. After removal of 5 bases from V and 4 bases from J, the junction contained 3 bases not matched to a gene. In germline, CDR1 is MNHEY, CDR2 SVGAGI. The CDR3 sequence: CASSLDRGADTQYF. Here the CDR3 DNA reads TGTGCCAGCAGTCTGGACAGGGGGGCAGATACGCAGTATTTT.

The rearrangement uses TRBV5-4 and TRBJ1-6; 8 bases match TRBD1. CDR3 length: 15 amino acids. The J segment lost 6 bases and the V segment lost 4 bases, leaving 6 bases of the junction unmatched. Germline loops: CDR1 SGHNT, CDR2 YYREEE (reference sequence). CDR3 DNA sequence: TGTGCCAGCAGCCGTCGGGACAGGCGTAATTCACCCCTCCACTTT. It specifies CASSRRDRRNSPLHF.

This chain joins TRBV7-2 and TRBJ2-7, with a tentative D call TRBD1 (6 bases). The germline V and J ends were trimmed by 1 base and 3 bases, with 10 bases remaining between them. The CDR3 is made up of 14 amino acids. Germline V gives CDR1 SGHTA, CDR2 FQGNSA. CDR3 bases: TGTGCCAGCAGCTTAGGTATAGGGGGCTACGAGCAGTACTTC. Amino acid sequence: CASSLGIGGYEQYF.

This chain uses TRBV6-5 with TRBJ2-1; 8 positions match TRBD1. The CDR3 is 15 residues long. Germline lookup yields CDR1 MNHEY and CDR2 SVGAGI. The J segment lost 4 bases and the V segment lost 4 bases, leaving 6 bases of the junction unmatched. DNA for the CDR3: TGTGCCAGCAGTTCCCGGGACAGGCAATACAATGAGCAGTTCTTC. Amino acids: CASSSRDRQYNEQFF.

The genes are TRBV18 and TRBJ1-1; 8 bases match TRBD1. CDR3 length: 17 amino acids. The junction had 10 bases not matched to a gene; V was cut back by 4 bases and J by 0 bases. CDR1 and CDR2 (germline): KGHSH, LQKENI. The CDR3 is CASSQGQGGGMNTEAFF. CDR3 in DNA: TGTGCCAGCTCACAAGGACAGGGCGGGGGAATGAACACTGAAGCTTTCTTT.

This clone was seen a single time. The J gene is TRBJ1-1, the V gene TRBV9, with D unresolved. The length of the CDR3 is 15 residues. The germline CDR1 and CDR2 sequences are SGDLS and YYNGEE. V lost 4 bases, J lost 1 base, and 14 bases lay in between. CDR3 region: CASSLSSDGNTEAFF. The DNA of the CDR3 is TGTGCCAGCAGCCTAAGCAGCGACGGGAACACTGAAGCTTTCTTT.

V gene TRBV6-5 combines with J gene TRBJ2-7; TRBD1 agrees at 7 bases. V was clipped by 6 bases and J by 3 bases; unmatched bases: 8. This CDR3 region has 14 residues. Germline CDR1 is MNHEY and CDR2 is SVGAGI. The DNA of the CDR3 is TGTGCCAGCAGGGCCCGGGACAGAATCTACGAGCAGTACTTC. Amino acid sequence: CASRARDRIYEQYF.

There are a few counts of this clone. The J gene is TRBJ1-4, the V gene TRBV7-9; 10 positions agree with TRBD1. CDR3 length: 15 amino acids. Germline V gives CDR1 SEHNR, CDR2 FQNEAQ (reference sequence). The V and J ends lost 6 bases and 5 bases, in that order; junction bases with no gene match: 6. The CDR3 nucleotides read TGTGCCAGCAGTCCAGGACAGGGGGGGAATGAAAAACTGTTTTTT. Protein product: CASSPGQGGNEKLFF.

In its sample, this clone was seen once. The V call is TRBV18, the J call TRBJ2-7; 11 positions match TRBD2. V trimming: 5 bases; J trimming: 5 bases; junction bases outside the gene matches: 8. The length of the CDR3 is 15 residues. CDR1 is KGHSH, CDR2 LQKENI, per germline. CDR3 coding DNA: TGTGCCAGCTCAACAACTAGCGGGAGCATGGACGAGCAGTACTTC. Its translation is CASSTTSGSMDEQYF.

CDR3 nucleotides: TGTGCCAGCTCACCACCGGTTAGGGCGGGGACTGAAGCTTTCTTT. Amino acid sequence: CASSPPVRAGTEAFF. V usage is TRBV18 and J usage is TRBJ1-1; D not resolved. Germline V CDR1 and CDR2: KGHSH, LQKENI. The V end was cut by 0 bases, the J end by 5 bases, with 13 bases between. The CDR3 consists of 15 residues.

The V gene is TRBV21-1, the J gene TRBJ2-7; the DNA was not used to check the table's D call, TRBD1. TRBV21-1 is a documented pseudogene. The CDR3 has 16 amino acids. This CDR3 reads CASSSPWGDSSYEQYF. As DNA, the CDR3 is TGTGCCAGCAGCTCCCCCTGGGGGGACAGCTCATACGAGCAGTACTTC.